The 10 T cell receptor beta chains given below trace back to one sample, sequenced in a study of PD-1 blockade in classical Hodgkin lymphoma (TCRdb year 2020). The protocol used for the library was the immunoSEQ multiplex PCR assay. Not all clones reach the TCRdb copy of this immuneACCESS table, which keeps in-frame sequences only. Checked studies attribute under half of the gap to unresolved V genes and leave the rest unexplained. Within this sample are 40,000 to 65,000 clones, with around nine tenths of them counted one time only. The leading ten clones occupy approximately 7% of the sample. The time point label, read with the paper, signifies: cycle 4 day 1 (C4D1), after less than 7 weeks of nivolumab. Relapse after autologous stem cell transplantation had occurred in all trial patients, and cohorts A, B and C were distinguished by prior brentuximab vedotin exposure. The source material was peripheral blood mononuclear cells (PBMCs), sampled before the fourth cycle of nivolumab. These receptors all stem from a human donor with classical Hodgkin lymphoma.

J is TRBJ2-5 and V is TRBV6-1, with 8 bases fitting TRBD2. J lost 0 bases, V lost 4 bases, and 7 bases had no gene match. The CDR3 consists of 16 residues. The germline gives CDR1 MNHNS, CDR2 SASEGT. CDR3 loop: CASSARLAHNQETQYF. CDR3 DNA: TGTGCCAGCAGTGCCAGACTAGCGCATAACCAAGAGACCCAGTACTTC.

The chain links TRBV5-6 to TRBJ2-7; D is unclear. This CDR3 has 14 residues. Looked up from germline, CDR1 is SGHDT and CDR2 is YYEEEE. The ends were cut back, 1 base at V and 0 bases at J, with 8 bases in the middle. The CDR3: CASSLFRNSYEQYF. DNA for the CDR3: TGTGCCAGCAGCTTGTTCAGGAACTCCTACGAGCAGTACTTC.

This clone was counted only a few times. The chain uses TRBV6-4 and TRBJ2-1; the match to TRBD2 covers 8 bases. Germline trimming cut 3 bases from V and 6 bases from J; bases unmatched to any gene: 4. The CDR3 covers 14 residues. Per germline, CDR1 MRHNA and CDR2 SNTAGT. CDR3 DNA sequence: TGTGCCAGCAGTGATCTCGGGACTAGCAATGAGCAGTTCTTC. This encodes CASSDLGTSNEQFF.

V is TRBV6-6 and J is TRBJ2-7, with 7 bases fitting TRBD2. CDR1 MNHNY and CDR2 SVGAGI come from the germline V gene (reference sequence). V lost 6 bases, J lost 0 bases, and 5 bases stayed unmatched. This CDR3 comprises 14 residues. In DNA, the CDR3 is TGTGCCAGCAGGGGGGGGACCCTCTCCTACGAGCAGTACTTC. Its translation is CASRGGTLSYEQYF.

V usage is TRBV9 and J usage is TRBJ2-7; 9 bases map to TRBD1. The germline gives CDR1 SGDLS, CDR2 YYNGEE. The length of the CDR3 is 13 residues. V trimming: 4 bases; J trimming: 7 bases; junction bases outside the gene matches: 6. The CDR3 nucleotides read TGTGCCAGCAGCCCAACAGGGGGCTGGGAGCAGTACTTC. As protein: CASSPTGGWEQYF.

The V and J genes are TRBV7-9 and TRBJ2-7; 8 nucleotides line up with TRBD2. CDR3 length equals 15 residues. Germline V gene data show CDR1 as SEHNR and CDR2 as FQNEAQ (reference sequence). Germline trimming cut 3 bases from V and 2 bases from J; bases unmatched to any gene: 6. CDR3 sequence reads: CASSLRSGSAYEQYF. CDR3 DNA sequence: TGTGCCAGCAGCTTGAGGAGCGGGAGCGCCTACGAGCAGTACTTC.

J is TRBJ2-7 and V is TRBV7-6; D perhaps matches TRBD1 (5 bases). Trimming took 1 base from V and 2 from J, leaving 6 bases between them. Germline V gives CDR1 SGHVS, CDR2 FNYEAQ. The CDR3 runs to 13 residues. CDR3 sequence reads: CASSLGTTYEQYF. The CDR3, as DNA: TGTGCCAGCAGCTTAGGGACAACCTACGAGCAGTACTTC.

V gene TRBV28 combines with J gene TRBJ1-3, with 8 bases identical to TRBD1. Trimming removed 5 bases from V and 5 bases from J; junction bases left unmatched: 8. In germline, CDR1 is MDHEN, CDR2 SYDVKM. This CDR3 spans 15 amino acids. CDR3 DNA sequence: TGTGCCAGCAGTCCAGACGGGACAGGAAGAAACACCATATATTTT. Amino acids: CASSPDGTGRNTIYF.

V gene TRBV9 combines with J gene TRBJ2-1; no reliable D call. The CDR3 spans 14 residues. Trimming removed 1 base from V and 1 base from J, with 6 bases in between. The V gene's germline CDR1 is SGDLS and CDR2 YYNGEE. CDR3 sequence: CASSVSPSYNEQFF. CDR3 nucleotide sequence: TGTGCCAGCAGCGTATCGCCTTCCTACAATGAGCAGTTCTTC.

This clone was detected a few times. V usage is TRBV7-8 and J usage is TRBJ2-1; D is uncertain. Looked up from germline, CDR1 is SGHVS and CDR2 is FQNEAQ. CDR3 size: 16 residues. Trimming cost V 4 bases and J 5 bases, with 18 bases left between them. CDR3 coding DNA: TGTGCCAGCAGCTCCTCCCCTGTGGGTCGGGACAATGAGCAGTTCTTC. It yields the protein CASSSSPVGRDNEQFF.